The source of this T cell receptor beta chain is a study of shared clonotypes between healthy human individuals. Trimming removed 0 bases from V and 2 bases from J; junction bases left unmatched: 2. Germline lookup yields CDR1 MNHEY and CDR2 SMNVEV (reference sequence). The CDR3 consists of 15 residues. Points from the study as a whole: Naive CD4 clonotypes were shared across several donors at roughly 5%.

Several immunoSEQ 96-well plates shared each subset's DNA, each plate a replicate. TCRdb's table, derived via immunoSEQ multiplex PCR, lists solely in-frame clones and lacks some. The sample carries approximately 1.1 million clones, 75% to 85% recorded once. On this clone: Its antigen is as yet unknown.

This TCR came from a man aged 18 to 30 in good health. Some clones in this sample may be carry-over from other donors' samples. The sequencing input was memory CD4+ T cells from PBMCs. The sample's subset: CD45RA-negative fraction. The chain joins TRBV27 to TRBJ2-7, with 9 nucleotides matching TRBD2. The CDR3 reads CASSLSTSGTYEQYF. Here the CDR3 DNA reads TGTGCCAGCAGTTTATCGACTAGCGGAACCTACGAGCAGTACTTC.